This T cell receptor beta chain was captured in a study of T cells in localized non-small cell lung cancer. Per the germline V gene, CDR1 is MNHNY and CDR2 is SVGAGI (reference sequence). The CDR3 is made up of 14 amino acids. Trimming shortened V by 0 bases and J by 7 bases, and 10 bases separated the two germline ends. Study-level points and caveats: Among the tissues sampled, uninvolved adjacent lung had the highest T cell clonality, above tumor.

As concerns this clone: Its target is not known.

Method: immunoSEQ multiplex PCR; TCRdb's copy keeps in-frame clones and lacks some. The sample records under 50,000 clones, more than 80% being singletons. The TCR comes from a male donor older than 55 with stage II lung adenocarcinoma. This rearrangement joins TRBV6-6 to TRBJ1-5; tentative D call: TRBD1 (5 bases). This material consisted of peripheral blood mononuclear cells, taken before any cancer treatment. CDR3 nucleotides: TGTGCCAGCAGTTACTCTATTTCAGGGCAGCCCCAGCATTTT. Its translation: CASSYSISGQPQHF.